The TCR beta chain under discussion was sequenced for a study of CD8+ T cells in alopecia areata. Study-wide results and limits: Tofacitinib significantly brought down scalp clonality and expanded CD8+ clones among top 100.

As to treatment: oral pan-JAK inhibitor, 5-10 mg twice daily. Peripheral blood and lesional scalp punch biopsies were taken from alopecia areata patients. Comment on this clone: Antigen: not known.

This CDR3 has 15 amino acids. The V end was cut by 0 bases, the J end by 0 bases, with 9 bases between. CDR1 and CDR2 (germline): SEHNR, FQNEAQ (reference sequence). Extracted RNA was reverse transcribed, and the resulting cDNA served as sequencing template. Profiled with immunoSEQ multiplex PCR; TCRdb holds only in-frame clones, not every one. The sample records more than 100,000 clones, 50% to 55% being singletons. The material sequenced was CD4+ T cells sorted from blood, taken at week 4, from a patient treated with tofacitinib. The clonotype originates from a human donor with alopecia areata. The rearrangement joins TRBV7-9 to TRBJ2-7, with D possibly matching TRBD2 (5 bases). The CDR3 region is CASSLAGVSSYEQYF. CDR3 DNA sequence: TGTGCCAGCAGCTTAGCGGGAGTTAGCTCCTACGAGCAGTACTTC. The full variable domain, in which reference TRBV7-9 and TRBJ2-7 provide the parts outside the CDR3, is DTGVSQNPRHKITKRGQNVTFRCDPISEHNRLYWYRQTLGQGPEFLTYFQNEAQLEKSRLLSDRFSAERPKGSFSTLEIQRTEQGDSAMYLCASSLAGVSSYEQYFGPGTRLTVT.